Sequencing of this T cell receptor beta chain was carried out in a study of T-cell reconstitution after alpha-beta-depleted transplantation in children. In germline, CDR1 is ENHRY, CDR2 SYGVKD. The CDR3 runs 14 residues. V shed 10 bases, J shed 0 bases, and the junction held 8 bases outside the gene matches. As it was prepared, the TCRbeta library received unique molecular identifiers. TCRdb reprocessed the PCR reads with MiXCR, giving one entry per CDR3 protein. The sample has approximately 200,000 distinct CDR3 sequences; more than 12% are singletons. This clonotype has ten or more counts. The sequence was collected from a human donor who donated a stem cell graft to a child with acute lymphoblastic leukemia. The sample here was PBMCs from the stem cell graft donor, taken from the stem cell graft. The rearrangement uses TRBV10-3 and TRBJ2-5, with 7 bases lining up with TRBD2. The CDR3 region is CATGGSGYQETQYF. Written as DNA, the CDR3 is TGTGCCACTGGAGGTAGCGGGTACCAAGAGACCCAGTACTTC.